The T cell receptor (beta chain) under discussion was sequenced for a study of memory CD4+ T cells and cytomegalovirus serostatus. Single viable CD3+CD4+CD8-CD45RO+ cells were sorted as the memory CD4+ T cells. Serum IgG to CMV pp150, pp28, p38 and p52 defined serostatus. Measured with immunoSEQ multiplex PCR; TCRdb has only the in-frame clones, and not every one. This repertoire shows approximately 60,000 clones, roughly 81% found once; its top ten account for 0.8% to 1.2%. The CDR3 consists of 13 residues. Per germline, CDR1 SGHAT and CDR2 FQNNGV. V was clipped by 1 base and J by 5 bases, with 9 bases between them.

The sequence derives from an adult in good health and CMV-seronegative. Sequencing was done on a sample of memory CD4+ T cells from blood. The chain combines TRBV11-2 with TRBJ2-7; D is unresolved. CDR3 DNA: TGTGCCAGCAGCTTAGTCGAGGCGCACGAGCAGTACTTC. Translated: CASSLVEAHEQYF.